Listed here is a single TCR beta chain. The data stem from a study of blood T cell repertoires in COVID-19. About the study: Both acute and convalescent COVID-19 samples were obtained from the United States, Italy and Spain. PBMCs, B-cell-depleted T cells, or T cells were the source of the cDNA or gDNA that made up the material.

Authors' methods: Amplification of reference gene primers was used by the study to estimate nucleated cell counts. Measured with immunoSEQ multiplex PCR; TCRdb has only the in-frame clones, and not every one. V, J and clone size reflect that table, while D and trimming were determined from the DNA. The data contain tens of thousands of clones, 80% to 90% of them singletons. The CDR3 covers 13 residues. Looked up from germline, CDR1 is KGHSH and CDR2 is LQKENI. V shed 5 bases, J shed 5 bases, and the junction held 2 bases outside the gene matches. The receptor comes from a human donor in a cohort sampled during active COVID-19. Sequencing was done on a sample of peripheral blood. The gene calls are TRBV18 and TRBJ1-2, with 10 bases lining up with TRBD1. Here the CDR3 reads CASSSDRGYGYTF. The DNA for the CDR3 is TGTGCCAGCTCATCGGACAGGGGGTATGGCTACACCTTC.